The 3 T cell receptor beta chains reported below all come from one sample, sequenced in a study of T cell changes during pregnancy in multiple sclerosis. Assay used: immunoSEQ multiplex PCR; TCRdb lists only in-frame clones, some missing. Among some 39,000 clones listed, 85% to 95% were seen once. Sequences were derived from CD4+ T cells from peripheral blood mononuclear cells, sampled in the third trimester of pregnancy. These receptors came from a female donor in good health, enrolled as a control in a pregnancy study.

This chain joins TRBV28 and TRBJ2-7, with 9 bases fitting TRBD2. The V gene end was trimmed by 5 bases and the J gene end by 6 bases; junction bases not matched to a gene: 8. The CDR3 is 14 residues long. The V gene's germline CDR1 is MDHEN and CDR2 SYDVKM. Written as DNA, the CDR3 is TGTGCCAGCAGTCTTCTAGCGGGGAAGGGCGAGCAGTACTTC. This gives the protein CASSLLAGKGEQYF.

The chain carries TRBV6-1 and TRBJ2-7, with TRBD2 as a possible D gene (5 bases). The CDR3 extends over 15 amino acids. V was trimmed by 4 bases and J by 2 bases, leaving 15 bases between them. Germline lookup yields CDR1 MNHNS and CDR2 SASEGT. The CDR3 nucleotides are TGTGCCAGCAGTGGGCGGTTGGAGGCTGCCTACGAGCAGTACTTC. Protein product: CASSGRLEAAYEQYF.

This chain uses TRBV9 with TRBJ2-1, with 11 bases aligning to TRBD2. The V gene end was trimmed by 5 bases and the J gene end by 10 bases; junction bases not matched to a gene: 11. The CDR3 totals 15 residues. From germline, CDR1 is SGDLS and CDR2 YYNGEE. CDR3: CASSILAGEIGEQFF. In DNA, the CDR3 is TGTGCCAGCAGTATACTAGCGGGAGAAATTGGCGAGCAGTTCTTC.